The T cell receptor (beta chain) described here comes from a study of blood T cell repertoires in COVID-19. Study overall: The cDNA or gDNA used as material had been derived from T cells, B-cell-depleted T cells, or PBMCs.

Authors' analysis steps: Estimation of nucleated cell counts relied on the amplification of reference gene primers. The method was immunoSEQ multiplex PCR; TCRdb's version includes in-frame clones alone and lacks a portion of them. The V and J calls and clone size were taken over from that table, and D and trimming were inferred from the DNA. Of around 370,000 clones listed, more than 75% are singletons. The material sequenced was peripheral blood. This TCR was recovered from a woman in her fifties or sixties with COVID-19, enrolled during active disease.

The CDR3, as DNA: TGTGCCAGCAGCTTGTTGGACAGGGGAGTTATAAACACTGAAGCTTTCTTT. Protein product: CASSLLDRGVINTEAFF. The J gene is TRBJ1-1, the V gene TRBV7-9, with 9 bases lining up with TRBD1. In germline, CDR1 is SEHNR, CDR2 FQNEAQ (reference sequence). Trimming removed 3 bases from V and 2 bases from J; junction bases left unmatched: 10. The CDR3 loop spans 17 amino acids.